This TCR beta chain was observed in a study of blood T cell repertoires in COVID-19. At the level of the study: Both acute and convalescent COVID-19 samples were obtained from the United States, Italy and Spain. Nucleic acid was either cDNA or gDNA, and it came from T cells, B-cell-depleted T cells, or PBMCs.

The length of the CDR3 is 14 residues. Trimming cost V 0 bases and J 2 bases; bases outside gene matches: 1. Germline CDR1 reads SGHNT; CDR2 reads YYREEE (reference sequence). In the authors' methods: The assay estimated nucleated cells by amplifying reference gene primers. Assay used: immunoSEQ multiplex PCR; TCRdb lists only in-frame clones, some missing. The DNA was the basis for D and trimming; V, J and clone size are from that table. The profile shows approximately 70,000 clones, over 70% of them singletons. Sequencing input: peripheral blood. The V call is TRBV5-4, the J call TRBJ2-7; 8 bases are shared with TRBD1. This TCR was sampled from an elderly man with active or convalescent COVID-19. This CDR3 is CASSLGTGPYEQYF. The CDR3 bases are TGTGCCAGCAGCTTGGGGACAGGGCCCTACGAGCAGTACTTC.